Listed here are 28 T cell receptor beta chains from one sample, sequenced in a study of CD8+CD57+ T cells in acquired aplastic anemia. Genomic DNA, the template, was used for profiling of the TCR beta VDJ and CDR3. Via MiXCR, TCRdb re-called the reads, giving one row per CDR3 protein. The sample yields under 250,000 distinct CDR3 sequences, approximately 35% seen once. The material sequenced was sorted CD4+, CD8+, or CD8+CD57+ T cells (not recorded which) from PBMCs. The receptor source for this set is a human donor in good health, serving as a control.

This clonotype was counted many times. The V and J genes are TRBV11-2 and TRBJ1-1; TRBD1 matches 7 bases. Germline lookup yields CDR1 SGHAT and CDR2 FQNNGV. The CDR3 loop spans 15 amino acids. The J segment lost 0 bases and the V segment lost 9 bases, leaving 10 bases of the junction unmatched. The CDR3 here is CASSRGDGLNTEAFF. DNA for the CDR3: TGTGCCAGTTCCAGGGGGGACGGACTGAACACTGAAGCTTTCTTT.

The CDR3 region is CSVDAGAGYTF. CDR3 in DNA: TGCAGCGTTGATGCGGGGGCCGGCTACACCTTC. The chain couples TRBV29-1 to TRBJ1-2; weak D call: TRBD1 (6 bases). V was clipped by 3 bases and J by 8 bases, with 10 bases between them. Germline V lookup: CDR1 SQVTM, CDR2 ANQGSEA. The length of the CDR3 is 11 residues.

In this sample, this clonotype turned up many times. The J gene is TRBJ1-1, the V gene TRBV7-9; the D is unclear. The CDR3 is 13 amino acids. Germline V gene lookup returns CDR1 SEHNR and CDR2 FQNEAQ (reference sequence). Trimming removed 0 bases at V and 0 bases at J, with 2 bases between. This CDR3 is CASSLALNTEAFF. The CDR3 region has the DNA TGTGCCAGCAGCTTAGCTCTGAACACTGAAGCTTTCTTT. The full variable domain, in which reference TRBV7-9 and TRBJ1-1 provide the parts outside the CDR3, is DTGVSQNPRHKITKRGQNVTFRCDPISEHNRLYWYRQTLGQGPEFLTYFQNEAQLEKSRLLSDRFSAERPKGSFSTLEIQRTEQGDSAMYLCASSLALNTEAFFGQGTRLTVV.

This clonotype was picked up many times. J is TRBJ1-5 and V is TRBV15; 7 positions match TRBD1. The CDR3 runs to 16 residues. With 4 bases clipped from V and 2 bases from J, the junction kept 8 bases outside the gene matches. Germline CDR1 reads LNHNV; CDR2 reads YYDKDF (reference sequence). CDR3 loop: CATSTMDRLGNQPQHF. The CDR3 region has the DNA TGTGCCACCAGCACAATGGACAGGTTAGGCAATCAGCCCCAGCATTTT. Variable domain in full (rest from reference TRBV15 and TRBJ1-5): DAMVIQNPRYQVTQFGKPVTLSCSQTLNHNVMYWYQQKSSQAPKLLFHYYDKDFNNEADTPDNFQSRRPNTSFCFLDIRSPGLGDTAMYLCATSTMDRLGNQPQHFGDGTRLSIL.

This clonotype was seen repeatedly, ten times or more. This chain connects TRBV7-9 to TRBJ2-3; 7 bases match TRBD1. Per germline, CDR1 SEHNR and CDR2 FQNEAQ (reference sequence). The ends lost 3 bases at V and 1 base at J; junction bases unmatched: 1. The CDR3 runs to 14 residues. For the CDR3, the DNA is TGTGCCAGCAGCTTTGGACAGGGCACAGATACGCAGTATTTT. This sequence encodes CASSFGQGTDTQYF.

The chain joins TRBV10-3 to TRBJ2-7, with D unclear. The germline gives CDR1 ENHRY, CDR2 SYGVKD. The V and J ends lost 10 bases and 5 bases respectively, with 24 bases between them. The CDR3 is made up of 15 amino acids. The CDR3 nucleotides are TGTGCCAGCTGCCTGACGGACCCGCAGGTCCACGAGCAGTACTTC. Encoded protein: CASCLTDPQVHEQYF.

At least ten counts were recorded for this clonotype. The chain uses TRBV5-8 and TRBJ1-5; no firm D call. Trimming removed 0 bases from V and 1 base from J, with 5 bases in between. This CDR3 contains 14 residues. Germline V gives CDR1 SGHTS, CDR2 YDEGEE. CDR3 nucleotides: TGTGCCAGCAGCTTGGCTAGGAGCAATCAGCCCCAGCATTTT. This gives the protein CASSLARSNQPQHF.

V usage is TRBV9 and J usage is TRBJ1-4; a possible D gene is TRBD1 (5 bases). The V gene's germline CDR1 is SGDLS and CDR2 YYNGEE. The CDR3 runs 13 residues. V lost 6 bases and J 6 bases, leaving 12 bases between the germline ends. This chain's CDR3 is CASTGVGDEKLFF. CDR3 sequence (DNA): TGTGCCAGCACGGGGGTGGGGGATGAAAAACTGTTTTTT.

Note on this clonotype: This could be a read error, since a much larger clone is one nucleotide away. The chain employs TRBV5-1 and TRBJ1-1; D not resolved. Germline lookup yields CDR1 SGHRS and CDR2 YFSETQ. CDR3 length: 13 residues. Here the CDR3 DNA reads TGCGCCGGCAGCGCCATGCTAAACACTGAAGCTTTCTTT. Protein: CAGSAMLNTEAFF.

This clonotype was counted at least ten times. V usage is TRBV4-2 and J usage is TRBJ1-2, with D uncertain. The CDR3 is made up of 15 amino acids. Trimming removed 0 bases from V and 6 bases from J, with 14 bases in between. The germline V gene encodes CDR1 LGHNA and CDR2 YNFKEQ. The CDR3 sequence: CASSQDRVPPDGYTF. DNA of the CDR3: TGTGCCAGCAGCCAAGATCGGGTCCCTCCGGATGGCTACACCTTC.

This clonotype was counted many times. This chain links TRBV20-1 with TRBJ1-1; 7 bases are a match to TRBD1. V gave up 3 bases and J gave up 1 base; unmatched junction bases: 14. The germline V gene has CDR1 DFQATT and CDR2 SNEGSKA (reference sequence). The CDR3 contains 17 residues. This CDR3 reads CSASRVTGVGPNTEAFF. CDR3 nucleotide sequence: TGCAGTGCTAGCCGGGTAACAGGGGTGGGACCGAACACTGAAGCTTTCTTT.

This clonotype was observed many times. The V call is TRBV9, the J call TRBJ1-4; D gene uncertain. The germline gives CDR1 SGDLS, CDR2 YYNGEE. CDR3 size: 14 residues. Trimming took off 5 bases at V and 0 bases at J, with 8 bases between the two ends. CDR3 DNA sequence: TGTGCCAGCAGTAAAGCAGCAACTAATGAAAAACTGTTTTTT. Protein sequence: CASSKAATNEKLFF.

The chain carries TRBV6-1 and TRBJ1-3; D is possibly TRBD1 (6 bases). Trimming stripped 6 bases from V and 4 bases from J, with 19 bases between. In germline, CDR1 is MNHNS, CDR2 SASEGT. The CDR3 extends over 16 amino acids. DNA for the CDR3: TGTGCCAGCAGCGGACCAGGGGCGGTAAAGGGAAACACCATATATTTT. As protein: CASSGPGAVKGNTIYF.

This clonotype was recorded a few times. V gene TRBV10-3 combines with J gene TRBJ2-1; D is ambiguous. The CDR3 spans 14 residues. The V gene lost 4 bases and the J gene lost 3 bases, with 10 bases spanning the gap. CDR1 and CDR2 (germline): ENHRY, SYGVKD. CDR3 residues: CAISVEDGYNEQFF. CDR3 nucleotide sequence: TGTGCCATCAGTGTCGAGGACGGCTACAATGAGCAGTTCTTC.

The rearrangement links TRBV2 to TRBJ2-7, with 10 bases aligning to TRBD1. With 2 bases clipped from V and 4 bases from J, the junction kept 8 bases outside the gene matches. CDR1 is SNHLY, CDR2 FYNNEI, per germline. The CDR3 is 16 amino acids. The CDR3 loop is CASSETGTGDLYEQYF. CDR3 DNA sequence: TGTGCCAGCAGTGAAACCGGGACAGGGGATTTATACGAGCAGTACTTC. The full variable domain, in which reference TRBV2 and TRBJ2-7 provide the parts outside the CDR3, is EPEVTQTPSHQVTQMGQEVILRCVPISNHLYFYWYRQILGQKVEFLVSFYNNEISEKSEIFDDQFSVERPDGSNFTLKIRSTKLEDSAMYFCASSETGTGDLYEQYFGPGTRLTVT.

This clonotype has only a few counts. V usage is TRBV4-1 and J usage is TRBJ2-3; D gene unclear. V was trimmed by 1 base and J by 10 bases, leaving 18 bases between them. There are 15 residues in the CDR3. Per the germline V gene, CDR1 is MGHRA and CDR2 is YSYEKL. The CDR3 DNA sequence: TGCGCCAGCAGCCAAGTGACGGTTCTGACCGCTGCGCAGTATTTT. Encoded protein: CASSQVTVLTAAQYF.

The rearrangement joins TRBV3-1 to TRBJ1-2; 7 bases are a match to TRBD1. The CDR3 has 13 residues. J lost 4 bases, V lost 6 bases, and 5 bases had no gene match. Germline V lookup: CDR1 LGHDT, CDR2 YNNKEL (reference sequence). Here the CDR3 reads CASRLTGTYGYTF. The DNA of the CDR3 is TGTGCCAGCAGATTGACAGGGACCTATGGCTACACCTTC. Full variable domain (missing parts from reference TRBV3-1 and TRBJ1-2): DTAVSQTPKYLVTQMGNDKSIKCEQNLGHDTMYWYKQDSKKFLKIMFSYNNKELIINETVPNRFSPKSPDKAHLNLHINSLELGDSAVYFCASRLTGTYGYTFGSGTRLTVV.

This clonotype came up a few times. The rearrangement uses TRBV4-1 and TRBJ2-3, with D unclear. The CDR3 totals 12 residues. Trimming removed 2 bases from V and 7 bases from J, with 7 bases in between. The germline V gene has CDR1 MGHRA and CDR2 YSYEKL. The CDR3 sequence is CASSQIQNTQYF. CDR3 coding DNA: TGCGCCAGCAGCCAAATCCAGAATACGCAGTATTTT.

The chain combines TRBV3-1 with TRBJ1-1, with 9 bases that match TRBD1. This CDR3 region has 14 residues. J was trimmed by 7 bases and V by 2 bases; bases with no gene match: 5. Germline V gene lookup returns CDR1 LGHDT and CDR2 YNNKEL (reference sequence). The CDR3 spells CASSQRDRAGEAFF. CDR3 nucleotides: TGTGCCAGCAGCCAACGGGACAGGGCGGGTGAAGCTTTCTTT. The full variable domain, its missing parts supplied by reference TRBV3-1 and TRBJ1-1, is DTAVSQTPKYLVTQMGNDKSIKCEQNLGHDTMYWYKQDSKKFLKIMFSYNNKELIINETVPNRFSPKSPDKAHLNLHINSLELGDSAVYFCASSQRDRAGEAFFGQGTRLTVV.

In this sample, this clonotype turned up many times. The chain joins TRBV7-9 to TRBJ1-1; 8 bases line up with TRBD1. Germline V gene lookup returns CDR1 SEHNR and CDR2 FQNEAQ (reference sequence). The V gene end was trimmed by 3 bases and the J gene end by 1 base; junction bases not matched to a gene: 4. The CDR3 runs 15 residues. CDR3 in amino acids: CASSLDRVENTEAFF. CDR3 coding DNA: TGTGCCAGCAGCTTGGACAGGGTGGAGAACACTGAAGCTTTCTTT.

The chain is built from TRBV19 and TRBJ1-1; 10 bases agree with TRBD1. CDR3 length equals 15 residues. From germline, CDR1 is LNHDA and CDR2 SQIVND (reference sequence). The trim removed 8 bases at V and 3 bases at J, leaving 9 bases unmatched. DNA for the CDR3: TGTGCCAGTCGGGACAGGGGCCGGGGTGACACTGAAGCTTTCTTT. Translated, it gives CASRDRGRGDTEAFF.

As concerns this clonotype: Possible read error: a much larger clone is one base away. The V gene is TRBV2, the J gene TRBJ1-2; possible D gene TRBD1, 5 bases. Germline-derived CDR1 and CDR2 are SNHLY and FYNNEI. There are 14 residues in the CDR3. Trimming removed 6 bases at V and 4 bases at J, with 15 bases between. The CDR3 DNA reads TGTGCCAGCAGGACTAAGGGGCTAGGCTATGGCTACACCTTC. Translation gives CASRTKGLGYGYTF.

This clonotype was seen repeatedly, ten times or more. The genes are TRBV4-1 and TRBJ2-7; 13 bases line up with TRBD2. This CDR3 comprises 16 residues. V shed 5 bases, J shed 0 bases, and the junction held 4 bases outside the gene matches. In germline, CDR1 is MGHRA, CDR2 YSYEKL. CDR3 amino acids: CASSRGLAGLSYEQYF. Here the CDR3 DNA reads TGCGCCAGCAGCAGGGGACTAGCGGGACTCTCCTACGAGCAGTACTTC.

This clonotype was observed at least ten times. This rearrangement joins TRBV7-3 to TRBJ1-2, with 7 bases lining up with TRBD1. With V trimmed by 5 bases and J by 8 bases, 14 bases remained unmatched. CDR3 length: 15 amino acids. The germline CDR1 and CDR2 sequences are SGHTA and FQGTGA. CDR3 protein: CASSPGGAAFGGYTF. The DNA of the CDR3 is TGTGCCAGCAGCCCAGGGGGGGCGGCCTTCGGAGGCTACACCTTC.

This clonotype was recorded at least ten times. This chain joins TRBV10-2 and TRBJ2-3, with D maybe TRBD2 (6 bases). The CDR3 is 17 amino acids. Germline CDR1 WSHSY, CDR2 SAAADI. Trimming left V 3 bases short and J 2 bases short, with 18 bases between. The CDR3 spells CASSDPAAAGLTDTQYF. CDR3 nucleotides: TGCGCCAGCAGTGACCCCGCGGCCGCGGGGCTCACAGATACGCAGTATTTT.

This chain connects TRBV25-1 to TRBJ1-1; no definite D call. V lost 4 bases to trimming and J lost 0 bases, with 3 bases between them. Germline CDR1 and CDR2: MGHDK and SYGVNS. The CDR3 totals 12 residues. CDR3 protein: CASSGMNTEAFF. CDR3 nucleotides: TGTGCCAGCAGTGGTATGAACACTGAAGCTTTCTTT.

This clonotype was found many times. The chain couples TRBV5-8 to TRBJ2-7; D uncertain. Germline V lookup: CDR1 SGHTS, CDR2 YDEGEE. Between the trimmed V and J ends, which lost 4 bases and 5 bases, there was a span of 10 bases. This CDR3 region has 12 residues. The CDR3 nucleotides are TGTGCCAGCAGCCGAACACGGAACGAGCAGTACTTC. This gives the protein CASSRTRNEQYF.

The genes are TRBV6-1 and TRBJ1-1; a weak D match, TRBD1 (6 bases). The CDR3 is 15 residues long. Trimming shortened V by 5 bases and J by 5 bases, and 18 bases separated the two germline ends. Germline assignment: CDR1 MNHNS and CDR2 SASEGT. In DNA, the CDR3 is TGTGCCAGCAGTCTCAACCCCAGGGGAGTTACTGAAGCTTTCTTT. Its protein product is CASSLNPRGVTEAFF.